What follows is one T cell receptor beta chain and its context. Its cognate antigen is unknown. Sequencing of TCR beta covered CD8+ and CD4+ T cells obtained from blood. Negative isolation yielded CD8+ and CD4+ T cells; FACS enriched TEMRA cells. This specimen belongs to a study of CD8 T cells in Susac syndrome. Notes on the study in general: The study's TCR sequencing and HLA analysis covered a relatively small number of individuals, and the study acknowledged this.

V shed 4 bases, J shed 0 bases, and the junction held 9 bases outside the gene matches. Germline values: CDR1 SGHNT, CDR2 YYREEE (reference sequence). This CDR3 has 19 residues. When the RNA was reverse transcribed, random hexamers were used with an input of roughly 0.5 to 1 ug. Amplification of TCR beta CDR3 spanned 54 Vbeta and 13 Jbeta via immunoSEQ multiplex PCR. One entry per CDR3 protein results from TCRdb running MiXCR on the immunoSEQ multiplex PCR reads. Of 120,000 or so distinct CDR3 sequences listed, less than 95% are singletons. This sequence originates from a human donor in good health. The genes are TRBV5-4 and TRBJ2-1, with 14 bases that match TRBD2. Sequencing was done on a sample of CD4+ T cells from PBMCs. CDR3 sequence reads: CASSPTGTSGSLSYNEQFF. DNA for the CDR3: TGTGCCAGCAGCCCCACCGGGACTAGCGGGAGCCTCTCCTACAATGAGCAGTTCTTC.